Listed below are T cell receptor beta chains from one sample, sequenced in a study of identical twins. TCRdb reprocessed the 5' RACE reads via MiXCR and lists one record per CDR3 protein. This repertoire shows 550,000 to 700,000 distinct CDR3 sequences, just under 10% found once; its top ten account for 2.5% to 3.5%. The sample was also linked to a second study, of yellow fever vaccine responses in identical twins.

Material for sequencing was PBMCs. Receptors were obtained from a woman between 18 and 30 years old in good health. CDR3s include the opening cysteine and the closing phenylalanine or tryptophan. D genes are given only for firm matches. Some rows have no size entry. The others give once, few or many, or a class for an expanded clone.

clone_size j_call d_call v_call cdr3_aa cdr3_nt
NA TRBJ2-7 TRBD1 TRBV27 CASSPAGGEQYF TGTGCCAGCAGTCCTGCAGGGGGTGAGCAGTACTTC
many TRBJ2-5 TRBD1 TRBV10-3 CAISESTGSPAQYF TGTGCCATCAGTGAGTCGACAGGGTCCCCAGCCCAGTACTTC
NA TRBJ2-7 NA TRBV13 CASSQTGTGFYEQYF TGTGCCAGCAGTCAAACAGGGACCGGGTTCTACGAGCAGTACTTC
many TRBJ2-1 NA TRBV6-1 CASSLTQQVYNEQFF TGTGCCAGCAGCCTTACGCAACAGGTTTACAATGAGCAGTTCTTC
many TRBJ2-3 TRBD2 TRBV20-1 CSPLAGGPEDTQYF TGCAGTCCTCTAGCGGGAGGGCCAGAAGATACGCAGTATTTT
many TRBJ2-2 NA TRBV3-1 CASNQEGTAGELFF TGTGCCAGCAACCAAGAGGGGACTGCCGGGGAGCTGTTTTTT
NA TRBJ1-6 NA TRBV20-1 CSARVGQGASPLHF TGCAGTGCTAGAGTGGGGCAGGGAGCTTCACCCCTCCACTTT
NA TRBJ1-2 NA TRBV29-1 CSVGPKGGYTF TGCAGCGTCGGACCTAAAGGTGGCTACACCTTC
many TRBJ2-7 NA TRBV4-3 CASSQVGAVSYEQYF TGCGCCAGCAGCCAAGTGGGAGCAGTCTCCTACGAGCAGTACTTC
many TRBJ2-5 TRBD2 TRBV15 CATSRGLAGGQETQYF TGTGCCACCAGCAGAGGGCTAGCGGGGGGCCAAGAGACCCAGTACTTC
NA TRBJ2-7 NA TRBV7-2 CASSLETRVLTYEQYF TGTGCCAGCAGCTTAGAAACCAGGGTCCTTACCTACGAGCAGTACTTC
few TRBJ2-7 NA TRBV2 CASRIGSYEQYF TGTGCCAGCAGAATAGGTTCCTACGAGCAGTACTTC
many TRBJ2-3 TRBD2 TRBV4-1 CASSQEVGLAGVEAQYF TGCGCCAGCAGCCAAGAAGTCGGACTAGCGGGGGTCGAGGCGCAGTATTTT
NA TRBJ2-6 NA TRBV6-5 CASSYDAAGANVLTF TGTGCCAGCAGTTACGATGCGGCTGGGGCCAACGTCCTGACTTTC
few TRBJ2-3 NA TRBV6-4 CASSEVAGSGTDTQYF TGTGCCAGCAGTGAAGTGGCGGGGAGTGGCACAGATACGCAGTATTTT
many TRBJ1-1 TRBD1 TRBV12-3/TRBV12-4 CASSSGGTEAFF TGTGCCAGCAGTTCAGGGGGCACTGAAGCTTTCTTT
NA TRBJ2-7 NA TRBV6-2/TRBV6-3 CASSYLHNPYEQYF TGTGCCAGCAGTTACCTACATAATCCCTACGAGCAGTACTTC
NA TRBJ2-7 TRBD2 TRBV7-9 CASSLAAGVAEQYF TGTGCCAGCAGCTTAGCGGCGGGAGTGGCTGAGCAGTACTTC
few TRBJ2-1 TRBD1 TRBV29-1 CSVEGTGKGNEQFF TGCAGCGTTGAAGGGACAGGGAAAGGCAATGAGCAGTTCTTC
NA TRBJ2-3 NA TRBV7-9 CASSLQGGATDTQYF TGTGCCAGCAGCTTGCAAGGCGGGGCCACAGATACGCAGTATTTT
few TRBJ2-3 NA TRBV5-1 CASSDGGRGRTDTQYF TGCGCCAGCAGCGATGGGGGCCGGGGGAGGACAGATACGCAGTATTTT
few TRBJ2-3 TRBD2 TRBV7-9 CASSLGTGGRTDTQYF TGTGCCAGCAGCTTAGGAACGGGCGGGAGGACAGATACGCAGTATTTT
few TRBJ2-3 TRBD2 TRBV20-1 CSAPTGPTSGRGYTQYF TGCAGTGCCCCCACCGGACCGACTAGCGGAAGGGGGTATACGCAGTATTTT
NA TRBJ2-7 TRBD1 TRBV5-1 CASRPQGASTYEQYF TGCGCCAGCAGACCACAGGGGGCTTCGACCTACGAGCAGTACTTC
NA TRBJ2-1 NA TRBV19 CASSLPWTVNNEQFF TGTGCCAGTAGTCTCCCCTGGACAGTTAACAATGAGCAGTTCTTC
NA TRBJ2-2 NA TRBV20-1 CCAPEDRNTGELFF TGCTGTGCCCCAGAGGATCGTAACACCGGGGAGCTGTTTTTT
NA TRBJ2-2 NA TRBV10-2 CASSDYRERSGELFF TGCGCCAGCAGTGACTACAGGGAAAGGTCCGGGGAGCTGTTTTTT
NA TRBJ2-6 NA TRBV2 CASSEADRFSGANVLTF TGTGCCAGCAGTGAAGCCGATAGGTTCTCTGGGGCCAACGTCCTGACTTTC
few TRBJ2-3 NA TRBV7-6 CASSSLGPGGDTQYF TGTGCCAGCAGCTCCCTCGGCCCAGGTGGGGATACGCAGTATTTT
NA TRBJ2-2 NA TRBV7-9 CASSLSGETGELFF TGTGCCAGCAGCTTATCAGGGGAGACCGGGGAGCTGTTTTTT
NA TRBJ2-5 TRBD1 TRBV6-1 CASSLGTGAETQYF TGTGCCAGCAGCCTGGGGACAGGGGCAGAGACCCAGTACTTC
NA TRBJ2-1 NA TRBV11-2 CASSSRSRAGFPVNEQFF TGTGCCAGCAGCTCGAGGTCCAGGGCTGGATTCCCCGTTAATGAGCAGTTCTTC
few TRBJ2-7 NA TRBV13 CASSVRNKGGSSYEQYF TGTGCCAGCAGCGTTCGAAATAAAGGTGGGAGCTCCTACGAGCAGTACTTC
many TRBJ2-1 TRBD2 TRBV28 CASTTSGRPEQFF TGTGCCAGCACTACTAGCGGGAGACCTGAGCAGTTCTTC
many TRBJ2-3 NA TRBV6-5 CASSSGANPSTDTQYF TGTGCCAGCAGTTCTGGGGCGAACCCTAGCACAGATACGCAGTATTTT
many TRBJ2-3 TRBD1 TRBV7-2 CASSLTGGDADTQYF TGTGCCAGCAGCTTAACAGGGGGCGACGCAGATACGCAGTATTTT
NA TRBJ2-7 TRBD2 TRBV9 CASSGTSGGGPYEQYF TGTGCCAGCAGCGGGACTAGCGGGGGGGGGCCCTACGAGCAGTACTTC
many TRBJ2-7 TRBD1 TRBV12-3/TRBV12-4 CASSARDRGRSYEQYF TGTGCCAGCAGTGCCCGGGACAGGGGGCGATCCTACGAGCAGTACTTC
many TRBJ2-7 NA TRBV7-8 CASSLVGNEQYF TGTGCCAGCAGCTTAGTAGGAAACGAGCAGTACTTC
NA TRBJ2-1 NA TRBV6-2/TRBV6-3 CASSYSRRNWVNEQFF TGTGCCAGCAGTTACTCGAGGCGGAACTGGGTGAATGAGCAGTTCTTC
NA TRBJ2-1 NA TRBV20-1 CSARAVDSENYNEQFF TGCAGTGCTAGAGCCGTAGACAGTGAGAACTACAATGAGCAGTTCTTC
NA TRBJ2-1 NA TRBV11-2 CASLSWRAAINEQFF TGTGCCAGCCTTAGCTGGAGGGCCGCCATTAATGAGCAGTTCTTC
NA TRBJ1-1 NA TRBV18 CASSQDTVGTEAFF TGTGCCAGCTCCCAAGACACCGTGGGGACTGAAGCTTTCTTT
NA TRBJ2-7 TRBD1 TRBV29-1 CSVSFGTGLYEQYF TGCAGCGTATCGTTTGGGACAGGGCTTTACGAGCAGTACTTC
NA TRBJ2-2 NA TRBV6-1 CASTTGLNTVELFF TGTGCCAGCACCACGGGATTGAACACCGTGGAGCTGTTTTTT
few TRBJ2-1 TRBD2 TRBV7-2 CASSISGATYNEQFF TGTGCCAGCAGCATTAGCGGGGCAACCTACAATGAGCAGTTCTTC
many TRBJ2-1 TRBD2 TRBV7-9 CASSISGIPHNEQFF TGTGCCAGCAGTATTAGCGGGATCCCCCACAATGAGCAGTTCTTC
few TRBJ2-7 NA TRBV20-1 CSARDLAASYEQYF TGCAGTGCTAGAGATCTGGCGGCCTCCTACGAGCAGTACTTC
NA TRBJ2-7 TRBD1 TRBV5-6 CASSSGTGATEQYF TGTGCCAGCAGTTCCGGGACAGGGGCCACCGAGCAGTACTTC
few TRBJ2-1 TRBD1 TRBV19 CASSIGQGDNEQFF TGTGCCAGTAGTATTGGACAGGGGGACAATGAGCAGTTCTTC
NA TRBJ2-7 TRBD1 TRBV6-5 CASSYKGQGDEQYF TGTGCCAGCAGTTACAAGGGACAGGGGGACGAGCAGTACTTC
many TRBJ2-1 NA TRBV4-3 CASSHRLAGEYNEQFF TGCGCCAGCAGCCACCGCTTGGCGGGCGAGTACAATGAGCAGTTCTTC
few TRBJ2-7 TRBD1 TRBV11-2 CASSLRTGADYEQYF TGTGCCAGCAGCCTAAGGACAGGGGCCGACTACGAGCAGTACTTC
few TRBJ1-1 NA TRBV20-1 CSARLMVQGPEAFF TGCAGTGCTAGACTAATGGTTCAGGGTCCTGAAGCTTTCTTT
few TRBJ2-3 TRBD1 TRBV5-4 CASSNEPKQGARADTQYF TGTGCCAGCAGCAATGAACCCAAACAGGGGGCGCGGGCAGATACGCAGTATTTT
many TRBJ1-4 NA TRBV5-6 CASSLGRTGEKLFF TGTGCCAGCAGCTTGGGGCGGACGGGTGAAAAACTGTTTTTT
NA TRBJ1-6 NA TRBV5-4 CASSFGVRNSPLHF TGTGCCAGCAGCTTCGGTGTTCGGAATTCACCCCTCCACTTT
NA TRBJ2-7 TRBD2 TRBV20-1 CSASAFGTSGRNYEQYF TGCAGTGCTAGTGCCTTTGGGACTAGCGGGAGGAACTACGAGCAGTACTTC